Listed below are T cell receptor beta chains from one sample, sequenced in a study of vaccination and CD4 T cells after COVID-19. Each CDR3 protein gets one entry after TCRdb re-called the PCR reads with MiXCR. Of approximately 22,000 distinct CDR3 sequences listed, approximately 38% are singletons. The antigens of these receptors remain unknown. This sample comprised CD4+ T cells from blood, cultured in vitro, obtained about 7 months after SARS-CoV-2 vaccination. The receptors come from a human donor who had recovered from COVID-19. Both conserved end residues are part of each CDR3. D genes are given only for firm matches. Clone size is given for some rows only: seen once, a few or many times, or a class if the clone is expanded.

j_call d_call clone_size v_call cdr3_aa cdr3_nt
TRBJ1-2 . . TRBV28 CASRLSNYGYTF TGTGCCAGCAGGCTTTCTAACTATGGCTACACCTTC
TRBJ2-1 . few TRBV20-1 CSARRRYRRIDYNEQFF TGCAGTGCTAGACGACGATATAGGAGGATCGACTACAATGAGCAGTTCTTC
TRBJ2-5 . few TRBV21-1 CASSRGPLRETQYF TGTGCCAGCAGCAGGGGGCCCTTGAGGGAGACCCAGTACTTC
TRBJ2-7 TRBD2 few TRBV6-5 CASSYSGSYEQYF TGTGCCAGCAGTTACAGCGGGAGCTACGAGCAGTACTTC
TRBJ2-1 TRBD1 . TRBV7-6 CASSPDRVGEQFF TGTGCTAGCAGCCCCGACAGGGTAGGTGAGCAGTTCTTC
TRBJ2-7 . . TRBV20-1 CSAFSNRDISYEQYF TGCAGTGCTTTCTCTAACCGGGATATCTCCTACGAGCAGTACTTC
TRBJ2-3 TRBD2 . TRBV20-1 CSAMLAERPNTQYF TGCAGTGCTATGCTAGCGGAGCGACCAAATACGCAGTATTTT
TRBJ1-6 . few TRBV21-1 CASSTQGQAPLHF TGTGCCAGCAGCACTCAGGGACAAGCTCCCCTCCACTTT
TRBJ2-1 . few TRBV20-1 CSARALTSPMELGQFF TGCAGTGCTAGGGCGCTAACTAGCCCAATGGAACTAGGGCAGTTCTTC
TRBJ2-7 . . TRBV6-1 CASTRGAGEQYF TGTGCCAGCACTCGCGGCGCTGGCGAGCAGTACTTC
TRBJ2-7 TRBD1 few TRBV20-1 CSARMNRDRRYEQYF TGCAGTGCTAGAATGAACCGGGACAGGAGATACGAGCAGTACTTC